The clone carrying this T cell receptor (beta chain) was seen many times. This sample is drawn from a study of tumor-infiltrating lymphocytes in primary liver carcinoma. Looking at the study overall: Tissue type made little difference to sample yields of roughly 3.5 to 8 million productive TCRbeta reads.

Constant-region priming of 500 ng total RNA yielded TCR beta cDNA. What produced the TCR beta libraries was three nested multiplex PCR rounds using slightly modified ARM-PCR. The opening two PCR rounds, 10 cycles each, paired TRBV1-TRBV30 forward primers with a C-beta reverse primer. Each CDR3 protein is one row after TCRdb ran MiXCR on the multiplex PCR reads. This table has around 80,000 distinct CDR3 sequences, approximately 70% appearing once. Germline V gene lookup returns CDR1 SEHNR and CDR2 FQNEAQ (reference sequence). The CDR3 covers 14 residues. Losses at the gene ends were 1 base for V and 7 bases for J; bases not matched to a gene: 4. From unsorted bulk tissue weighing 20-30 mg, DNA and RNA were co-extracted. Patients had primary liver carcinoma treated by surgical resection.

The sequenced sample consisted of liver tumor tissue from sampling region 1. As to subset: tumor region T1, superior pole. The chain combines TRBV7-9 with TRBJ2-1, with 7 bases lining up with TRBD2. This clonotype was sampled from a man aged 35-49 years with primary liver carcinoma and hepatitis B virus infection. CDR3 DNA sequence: TGTGCCAGCAGCTTAGAGGGAGGGTTAAATGAGCAGTTCTTC. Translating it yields CASSLEGGLNEQFF.